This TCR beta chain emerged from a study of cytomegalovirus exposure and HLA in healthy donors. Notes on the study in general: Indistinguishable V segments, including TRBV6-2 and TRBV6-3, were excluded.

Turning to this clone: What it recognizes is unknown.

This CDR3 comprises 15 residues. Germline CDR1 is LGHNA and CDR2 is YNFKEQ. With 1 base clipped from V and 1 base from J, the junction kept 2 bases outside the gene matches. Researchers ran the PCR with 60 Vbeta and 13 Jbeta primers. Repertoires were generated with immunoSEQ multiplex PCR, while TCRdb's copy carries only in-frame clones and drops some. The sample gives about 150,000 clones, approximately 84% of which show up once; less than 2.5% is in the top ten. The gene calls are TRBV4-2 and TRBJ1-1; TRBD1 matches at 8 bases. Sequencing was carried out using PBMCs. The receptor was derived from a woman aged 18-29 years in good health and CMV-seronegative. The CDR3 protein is CASSQVGTGNTEAFF. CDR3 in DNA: TGTGCCAGCAGCCAAGTAGGGACAGGGAACACTGAAGCTTTCTTT.